Following are 27 T cell receptor beta chains from one sample sequenced in a study of PD-L1 blockade in urothelial cancer. Data came from immunoSEQ multiplex PCR; TCRdb stores just in-frame clones and leaves some out. The data show some 110,000 clones, with around 93% seen just once and 3% to 4.5% held by the top ten. The time point was: peripheral blood 6 weeks after treatment start. Specimen: PBMCs, collected around atezolizumab (anti-PD-L1) treatment. The origin of the receptors is a man aged 60 to 69 with urothelial cancer.

This clone was found once. The V gene is TRBV6-5, the J gene TRBJ1-1, with 7 positions matching TRBD1. V lost 0 bases and J lost 4; bases outside the gene matches: 8. This CDR3 comprises 16 residues. From germline, CDR1 is MNHEY and CDR2 SVGAGI. The CDR3, as DNA: TGTGCCAGCAGTTACTCGATACGGACAGGAGGCACTGAAGCTTTCTTT. Encoded protein: CASSYSIRTGGTEAFF.

V gene TRBV2 combines with J gene TRBJ2-1; TRBD2 matches 7 bases. CDR1 is SNHLY and CDR2 is FYNNEI in the germline V gene. Germline trimming cut 6 bases from V and 8 bases from J; bases unmatched to any gene: 13. This CDR3 region has 15 residues. CDR3 in DNA: TGTGCCAGCAGCGCCACCGGCGACCGGGGGGATGAGCAGTTCTTC. Translating it yields CASSATGDRGDEQFF.

The V call is TRBV5-1, the J call TRBJ2-1, with 8 positions matching TRBD2. The CDR3 runs 16 residues. The germline CDR1 and CDR2 sequences are SGHRS and YFSETQ. Losses at the gene ends were 6 bases for V and 4 bases for J; bases not matched to a gene: 12. The CDR3 DNA follows: TGCGCCAGCAAAGATGGGGCGGGAGGACAATACAATGAGCAGTTCTTC. It encodes CASKDGAGGQYNEQFF.

V gene TRBV18 combines with J gene TRBJ2-1; perhaps TRBD1 as D (5 bases). The CDR3 sequence is 16 residues long. Germline V lookup: CDR1 KGHSH, CDR2 LQKENI. The V end was cut by 5 bases, the J end by 2 bases, with 16 bases between. The CDR3 is CASSFTQTQAYNEQFF. DNA for the CDR3: TGTGCCAGCTCATTCACGCAGACACAGGCCTACAATGAGCAGTTCTTC. The variable domain in full, completed from reference TRBV18 and TRBJ2-1, reads NAGVMQNPRHLVRRRGQEARLRCSPMKGHSHVYWYRQLPEEGLKFMVYLQKENIIDESGMPKERFSAEFPKEGPSILRIQQVVRGDSAAYFCASSFTQTQAYNEQFFGPGTRLTVL.

The chain employs TRBV4-1 and TRBJ1-2, with D possibly TRBD1 on 5 matching bases. Trimming took off 1 base at V and 4 bases at J, with 13 bases between the two ends. CDR3 size: 15 residues. Germline CDR1 reads MGHRA; CDR2 reads YSYEKL. CDR3 DNA sequence: TGCGCCAGCAGCCAAGTGTTCAGAGACAGCTATGGCTACACCTTC. Protein sequence: CASSQVFRDSYGYTF.

The chain couples TRBV30 to TRBJ1-1; unclear D gene. Germline V gene data show CDR1 as GTSNPN and CDR2 as SVGIG (reference sequence). V was trimmed by 1 base and J by 0 bases, leaving 9 bases between them. This CDR3 spans 14 amino acids. The CDR3 loop reads CAWSGPGLNTEAFF. The CDR3 DNA follows: TGTGCCTGGAGTGGCCCGGGGTTGAACACTGAAGCTTTCTTT.

This clone was seen a few times. This sequence joins TRBV30 and TRBJ1-1; D is perhaps TRBD1 (5 bases). The V and J ends lost 0 bases and 5 bases respectively, with 10 bases between them. Germline V CDR1 and CDR2: GTSNPN, SVGIG (reference sequence). CDR3 length: 13 amino acids. The CDR3, as DNA: TGTGCCTGGAGTGTACAGGATAAGACTGAAGCTTTCTTT. Protein: CAWSVQDKTEAFF.

The rearrangement uses TRBV7-9 and TRBJ2-6; D perhaps matches TRBD1 (5 bases). CDR1 SEHNR and CDR2 FQNEAQ come from the germline V gene (reference sequence). CDR3 length equals 18 residues. Trimming took 6 bases from V and 1 from J, leaving 19 bases between them. The CDR3 DNA reads TGTGCCAGCAGTGGCAGCGCAGGGCGGAGATCTGGGGCCAACGTCCTGACTTTC. Translated, it gives CASSGSAGRRSGANVLTF.

This clone showed up just a few times. The chain joins TRBV7-2 to TRBJ2-5; tentative D call: TRBD2 (5 bases). CDR3 length: 14 residues. CDR1 and CDR2 from the germline V gene are SGHTA and FQGNSA. The germline V and J ends were trimmed by 2 bases and 2 bases, with 9 bases remaining between them. The CDR3 loop reads CASSLIALQETQYF. The CDR3 nucleotides are TGTGCCAGCAGCTTAATAGCGCTTCAAGAGACCCAGTACTTC.

The gene calls are TRBV5-1 and TRBJ2-1; TRBD1 might be the D (5 bases). The germline V gene encodes CDR1 SGHRS and CDR2 YFSETQ. This CDR3 spans 16 amino acids. Trimming left V 3 bases short and J 0 bases short, with 13 bases between. The CDR3 nucleotides are TGCGCCAGCAGCTGGACATTCACTATCTCCTACAATGAGCAGTTCTTC. Translating it yields CASSWTFTISYNEQFF.

The count of this clone is one. This rearrangement joins TRBV4-2 to TRBJ2-3; 11 nucleotides line up with TRBD2. The length of the CDR3 is 21 residues. From germline, CDR1 is LGHNA and CDR2 YNFKEQ. V lost 4 bases and J lost 2; bases outside the gene matches: 20. CDR3 coding DNA: TGTGCCAGCAGCCCCCCCCGTACTAGCGGGGGCCCCGATAAATACACAGATACGCAGTATTTT. Translating gives CASSPPRTSGGPDKYTDTQYF.

The V call is TRBV2, the J call TRBJ1-5, with D perhaps matching TRBD1 (6 bases). The V and J ends lost 10 bases and 4 bases respectively, with 14 bases between them. The CDR3 consists of 13 residues. In germline, CDR1 is SNHLY, CDR2 FYNNEI. This CDR3 is CATQDSTNQPQHF. The CDR3 coding sequence is TGTGCCACCCAGGACAGCACGAATCAGCCCCAGCATTTT.

The gene calls are TRBV19 and TRBJ1-1, with D perhaps matching TRBD1 (6 bases). Germline V CDR1 and CDR2: LNHDA, SQIVND (reference sequence). This CDR3 comprises 14 residues. The V end lost 7 bases, the J end lost 1 base, and 13 bases lay between the germline ends. CDR3 DNA sequence: TGTGCCAGTACCCAGGGGAGGGCGAACACTGAAGCTTTCTTT. It translates to CASTQGRANTEAFF.

The rearrangement uses TRBV12-1 and TRBJ2-7; TRBD1, the table's D call, was not compared with the DNA. TRBV12-1 is termed a pseudogene. This CDR3 is built from 15 residues. The CDR3 sequence is CASMEGQGPIYEQYF. The DNA for the CDR3 is TGTGCCAGCATGGAAGGCCAGGGGCCTATCTACGAGCAGTACTTC.

The chain carries TRBV5-1 and TRBJ2-5; 11 nucleotides line up with TRBD1. This CDR3 is built from 15 residues. Trimming at V came to 4 bases and at J to 5 bases, leaving 7 bases not matched to a gene. Germline CDR1 SGHRS, CDR2 YFSETQ. This CDR3 reads CASSPDRGPGETQYF. The CDR3 DNA sequence: TGCGCCAGCAGCCCGGACAGGGGGCCCGGTGAGACCCAGTACTTC.

The rearrangement uses TRBV6-1 and TRBJ1-5, with D possibly matching TRBD1 (6 bases). V was shortened by 0 bases and J by 5 bases, with 11 bases between the two germline ends. Germline assignment: CDR1 MNHNS and CDR2 SASEGT. The CDR3 extends over 15 amino acids. Here the CDR3 reads CASSEAGGGDQPQHF. The CDR3 nucleotides are TGTGCCAGCAGTGAAGCCGGGGGGGGCGATCAGCCCCAGCATTTT.

This clone was counted a single time. The CDR3 DNA is TGCGCCAGCAGCTTAGCGGTCGAGCAGTACTTC. Translated, it gives CASSLAVEQYF. The rearrangement uses TRBV5-1 and TRBJ2-7; the D gene is possibly TRBD2 (5 bases). Germline V gene lookup returns CDR1 SGHRS and CDR2 YFSETQ. There are 11 residues in the CDR3. V was pared by 2 bases and J by 6 bases, with 6 bases between.

The V gene is TRBV10-1, the J gene TRBJ2-1; TRBD2 is a possible D gene (6 bases). This CDR3 has 16 amino acids. V lost 1 base to trimming and J lost 8 bases, with 18 bases between them. CDR1 and CDR2 (germline): WNHNN, SYGVQD (reference sequence). This CDR3 is CASSEYPGVPAYEQFF. The CDR3 DNA reads TGCGCCAGCAGTGAGTATCCGGGAGTCCCTGCATATGAGCAGTTCTTC.

The J gene is TRBJ1-3, the V gene TRBV6-5; D is perhaps TRBD1 (6 bases). Trimming shortened V by 5 bases and J by 0 bases, and 8 bases separated the two germline ends. The CDR3 extends over 14 amino acids. Germline values: CDR1 MNHEY, CDR2 SVGAGI. The CDR3 sequence is CASSTGFSGNTIYF. DNA of the CDR3: TGTGCCAGCAGTACAGGGTTCTCTGGAAACACCATATATTTT.

The chain couples TRBV7-2 to TRBJ2-7, with D perhaps TRBD2 (5 bases). Germline lookup yields CDR1 SGHTA and CDR2 FQGNSA. The CDR3 sequence is 17 residues long. Trimming took 2 bases from V and 6 from J, leaving 23 bases between them. In nucleotides, the CDR3 is TGTGCCAGCAGCTTATCGTCGGTCGCGCGCCGCGGAGGCGAGCAGTACTTC. It specifies CASSLSSVARRGGEQYF.

This rearrangement joins TRBV7-9 to TRBJ1-1, with D tentatively TRBD1 (6 bases). The germline V and J ends were trimmed by 5 bases and 7 bases, with 17 bases remaining between them. CDR1 and CDR2 (germline): SEHNR, FQNEAQ (reference sequence). The CDR3 has 14 residues. The CDR3 DNA is TGTGCCAGCAGCATGGAAAGACAGGCTCATGAAGCTTTCTTT. Encoded protein: CASSMERQAHEAFF.

The chain is built from TRBV4-1 and TRBJ2-1; 7 positions agree with TRBD2. In germline, CDR1 is MGHRA, CDR2 YSYEKL. V lost 4 bases and J lost 7; bases outside the gene matches: 16. CDR3 length: 17 amino acids. The CDR3 DNA reads TGCGCCAGCAGCCGGGCGGGGCTAGCGGTCTTGGGAAATGAGCAGTTCTTC. As protein: CASSRAGLAVLGNEQFF.

The V gene is TRBV5-1, the J gene TRBJ1-2; tentative D call: TRBD1 (5 bases). The CDR3 runs 15 residues. V lost 2 bases to trimming and J lost 7 bases, with 18 bases between them. The V gene's germline CDR1 is SGHRS and CDR2 YFSETQ. The DNA of the CDR3 is TGCGCCAGCAGCTTCGGAGGGGCTTCTTCTAGTGGCTACACCTTC. Translating it yields CASSFGGASSSGYTF.

The chain recombines TRBV5-1 with TRBJ1-4; D uncertain. The CDR3 totals 16 residues. The V gene's germline CDR1 is SGHRS and CDR2 YFSETQ. V was trimmed by 0 bases and J by 2 bases, leaving 11 bases between them. This CDR3 is CASSLAPLGTNEKLFF. The CDR3 coding sequence is TGCGCCAGCAGCTTGGCTCCACTCGGTACTAATGAAAAACTGTTTTTT.

The rearrangement uses TRBV7-2 and TRBJ1-5; D not resolved. V lost 1 base and J lost 6, with 4 bases in between. This CDR3 comprises 12 residues. The V gene's germline CDR1 is SGHTA and CDR2 FQGNSA. CDR3 amino acids: CASSLGLQPQHF. The CDR3, as DNA: TGTGCCAGCAGCTTAGGGCTTCAGCCCCAGCATTTT.

This clone was observed a few times. This chain joins TRBV2 and TRBJ2-7, with TRBD1 as a possible D gene (5 bases). The V gene's germline CDR1 is SNHLY and CDR2 FYNNEI. V was clipped by 7 bases and J by 3 bases, with 13 bases between them. This CDR3 is 13 amino acids long. DNA of the CDR3: TGTGCCAGCAAAGAAGACAGACTCTACGAGCAGTACTTC. This translates into CASKEDRLYEQYF. Complete variable domain (other parts from reference TRBV2 and TRBJ2-7): EPEVTQTPSHQVTQMGQEVILRCVPISNHLYFYWYRQILGQKVEFLVSFYNNEISEKSEIFDDQFSVERPDGSNFTLKIRSTKLEDSAMYFCASKEDRLYEQYFGPGTRLTVT.

The chain links TRBV4-3 to TRBJ2-7; a possible D gene is TRBD2 (5 bases). This CDR3 spans 14 amino acids. V lost 4 bases and J 4 bases, leaving 14 bases between the germline ends. Germline assignment: CDR1 LGHNA and CDR2 YSLEER. CDR3 in DNA: TGCGCCAGCAGCCGCACAGCCTCGGGATACGAGCAGTACTTC. This gives the protein CASSRTASGYEQYF.